What follows are 14 T cell receptor beta chains derived from one specimen sequenced in a study of blood T cells in healthy people across ages. Using a J-beta primer mix together with a sample-barcoded 5' primer, a second PCR was run for about 6 to 11 cycles. TCRdb processed the 5' RACE reads anew with MiXCR; each CDR3 protein has one entry. The table has around 780,000 distinct CDR3 sequences, more than 25% seen once. This sample also belongs to another study, concerning T cells of mothers and their children.

The sample taken for sequencing was blood. These receptors all stem from a boy between 5 and 17 years old in good health.

The genes are TRBV7-9 and TRBJ2-3; D may be TRBD2 (5 bases). V lost 4 bases to trimming and J lost 2 bases, with 16 bases between them. The CDR3 totals 16 residues. In germline, CDR1 is SEHNR, CDR2 FQNEAQ (reference sequence). CDR3 amino acids: CASSSRTSTLTDTQYF. Written as DNA, the CDR3 is TGTGCCAGCAGCTCCCGGACTTCTACCCTCACAGATACGCAGTATTTT. Full variable domain (missing parts from reference TRBV7-9 and TRBJ2-3): DTGVSQNPRHKITKRGQNVTFRCDPISEHNRLYWYRQTLGQGPEFLTYFQNEAQLEKSRLLSDRFSAERPKGSFSTLEIQRTEQGDSAMYLCASSSRTSTLTDTQYFGPGTRLTVL.

This chain links TRBV2 with TRBJ1-1; D gene uncertain. The CDR3 runs to 15 residues. Germline V CDR1 and CDR2: SNHLY, FYNNEI. V dropped 0 bases and J dropped 0 bases, with 8 bases sitting between them. DNA of the CDR3: TGTGCCAGCAGTGAAGCGGGCAGGATGAACACTGAAGCTTTCTTT. It specifies CASSEAGRMNTEAFF.

This clonotype was seen many times. This chain links TRBV5-1 with TRBJ1-1; 9 bases are a match to TRBD1. CDR1 and CDR2 from the germline V gene are SGHRS and YFSETQ. V lost 4 bases, J lost 1 base, and 2 bases stayed unmatched. The CDR3 runs 14 residues. The CDR3 loop reads CASSQTGGNTEAFF. The CDR3 bases are TGCGCCAGCAGCCAGACAGGGGGGAACACTGAAGCTTTCTTT.

The genes are TRBV27 and TRBJ2-3; D remains ambiguous. The CDR3 covers 15 residues. Germline V lookup: CDR1 MNHEY, CDR2 SMNVEV (reference sequence). The V end was cut by 6 bases, the J end by 4 bases, with 17 bases between. The CDR3 DNA is TGTGCCAGCAGCAACCGGGTACCCAGCGCAGATACGCAGTATTTT. It codes for CASSNRVPSADTQYF.

In this sample, this clonotype turned up a few times. One base away lies a much larger clone, so this may be a sequencing read error. V usage is TRBV7-8 and J usage is TRBJ2-7; 8 bases are a match to TRBD1. CDR1 is SGHVS, CDR2 FQNEAQ, per germline. This CDR3 comprises 14 residues. The V gene end was trimmed by 1 base and the J gene end by 5 bases; junction bases not matched to a gene: 4. The CDR3 loop is CASSLGSGGHEQYF. CDR3 DNA: TGTGCCAGCAGCTTAGGTTCAGGGGGCCACGAGCAGTACTTC.

In its sample, this clonotype was seen a few times. The genes are TRBV16 and TRBJ2-2; D not certain. V was cut by 7 bases and J by 7 bases, with 10 bases left in between. The CDR3 consists of 12 residues. Germline V gene lookup returns CDR1 KGHSY and CDR2 FQNENV. The CDR3 DNA follows: TGTGCCAGCACCCCGGCCGGCGGGGAGCTGTTTTTT. Amino acid sequence: CASTPAGGELFF.

The table lists this clonotype with a few counts. The rearrangement links TRBV15 to TRBJ2-5, with D perhaps matching TRBD1 or TRBD2 (5 bases each). The germline V gene has CDR1 LNHNV and CDR2 YYDKDF (reference sequence). V lost 3 bases, J lost 2 bases, and 13 bases lay in between. The CDR3 totals 15 residues. CDR3 bases: TGTGCCACCAGCAGGGACTCGGGACGGCAAGAGACCCAGTACTTC. Translating it yields CATSRDSGRQETQYF.

This clonotype has a handful of counts. The CDR3 sequence: CASSALWTGRRAGANVLTF. CDR3 DNA: TGTGCCAGTAGTGCACTATGGACAGGGCGCCGGGCTGGGGCCAACGTCCTGACTTTC. The chain employs TRBV19 and TRBJ2-6, with TRBD1 matching over 8 bases. Germline CDR1 reads LNHDA; CDR2 reads SQIVND (reference sequence). The CDR3 runs to 19 residues. Trimming took 5 bases from V and 2 from J; bases not matched to a gene: 14.

The V gene is TRBV2, the J gene TRBJ2-5; TRBD2 matches 9 bases. The J segment lost 5 bases and the V segment lost 5 bases, leaving 9 bases of the junction unmatched. CDR3 length equals 15 residues. Per the germline V gene, CDR1 is SNHLY and CDR2 is FYNNEI. CDR3 region: CASSPLAGPGETQYF. The DNA of the CDR3 is TGTGCCAGCAGTCCTCTAGCGGGGCCAGGGGAGACCCAGTACTTC.

This clonotype was seen only a few times. The rearrangement joins TRBV25-1 to TRBJ2-2; D is undetermined. The CDR3 loop spans 16 amino acids. V gave up 4 bases and J gave up 4 bases, with 16 bases separating them. Germline loops: CDR1 MGHDK, CDR2 SYGVNS. DNA for the CDR3: TGTGCCAGCAGTGGGCAGGTCAACGCCGGCACCGGGGAGCTGTTTTTT. Its translation is CASSGQVNAGTGELFF.

The sample holds a few counts of this clonotype. This chain links TRBV5-1 with TRBJ2-5; D might be TRBD2 (7 bases). The tail of the sequence fits TRBJ2-7 better, so the J call may be wrong. This CDR3 comprises 18 residues. Germline V gene lookup returns CDR1 SGHRS and CDR2 YFSETQ. The CDR3 nucleotides read TGCGCCAGCAGCTTGGACGTGATGGGCGGGGGCCTTAACTACGAGCAGTACTTC. This translates into CASSLDVMGGGLNYEQYF.

This clonotype came up a few times. The chain combines TRBV4-1 with TRBJ1-2; perhaps TRBD1 as D (5 bases). Trimming took off 1 base at V and 4 bases at J, with 10 bases between the two ends. Germline values: CDR1 MGHRA, CDR2 YSYEKL. The CDR3 runs to 14 residues. Here the CDR3 DNA reads TGCGCCAGCAGCCAAGTGAAGGGGACCTATGGCTACACCTTC. Protein sequence: CASSQVKGTYGYTF.

The chain is built from TRBV5-1 and TRBJ2-3; perhaps TRBD1 as D (5 bases). Germline assignment: CDR1 SGHRS and CDR2 YFSETQ. This CDR3 region has 16 residues. Trimming pared 0 bases from V and 4 bases from J, leaving 15 bases between. CDR3 sequence: CASSLVRVSSADTQYF. In DNA, the CDR3 is TGCGCCAGCAGCTTGGTCAGGGTTTCATCGGCAGATACGCAGTATTTT.

V gene TRBV18 combines with J gene TRBJ1-2; D is undetermined. V gave up 3 bases and J gave up 7 bases, with 9 bases separating them. The CDR3 runs 12 residues. Germline V gene data show CDR1 as KGHSH and CDR2 as LQKENI. The CDR3 DNA reads TGTGCCAGCTCACCTGCAGGTTCTGGCTACACCTTC. Amino acids: CASSPAGSGYTF.